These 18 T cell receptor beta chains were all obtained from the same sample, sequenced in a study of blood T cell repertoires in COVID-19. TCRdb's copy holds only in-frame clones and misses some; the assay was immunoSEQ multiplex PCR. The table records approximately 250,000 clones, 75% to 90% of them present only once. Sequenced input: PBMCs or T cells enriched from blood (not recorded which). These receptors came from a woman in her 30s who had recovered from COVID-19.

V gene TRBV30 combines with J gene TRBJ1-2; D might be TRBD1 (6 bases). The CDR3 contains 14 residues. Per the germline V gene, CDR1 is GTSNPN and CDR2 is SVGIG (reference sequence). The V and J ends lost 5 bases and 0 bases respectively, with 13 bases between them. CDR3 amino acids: CAWAGTSSNYGYTF. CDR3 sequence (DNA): TGTGCCTGGGCTGGGACATCCTCTAACTATGGCTACACCTTC. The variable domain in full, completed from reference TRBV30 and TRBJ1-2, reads SQTIHQWPATLVQPVGSPLSLECTVEGTSNPNLYWYRQAAGRGLQLLFYSVGIGQISSEVPQNLSASRPQDRQFILSSKKLLLSDSGFYLCAWAGTSSNYGYTFGSGTRLTVV.

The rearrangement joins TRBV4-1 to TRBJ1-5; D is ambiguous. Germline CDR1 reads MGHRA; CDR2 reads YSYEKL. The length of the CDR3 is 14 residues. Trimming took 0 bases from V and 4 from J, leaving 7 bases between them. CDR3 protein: CASSQETTNQPQHF. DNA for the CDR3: TGCGCCAGCAGCCAAGAGACAACTAATCAGCCCCAGCATTTT.

CDR3: CASSQDPGQGSPLHF. In DNA, the CDR3 is TGCGCCAGCAGCCAAGACCCTGGACAGGGATCACCCCTCCACTTT. The rearrangement links TRBV4-3 to TRBJ1-6, with TRBD1 matching 8 bases. J lost 10 bases, V lost 0 bases, and 5 bases had no gene match. Germline CDR1 reads LGHNA; CDR2 reads YSLEER. The CDR3 totals 15 residues.

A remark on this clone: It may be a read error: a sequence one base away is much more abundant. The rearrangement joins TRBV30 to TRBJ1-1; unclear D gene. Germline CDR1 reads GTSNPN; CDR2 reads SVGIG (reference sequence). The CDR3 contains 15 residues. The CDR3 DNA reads TGTGTCTGGAGTTATAGAGTATTGCGGCGGACTGAAGCTTTCTTT. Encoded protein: CVWSYRVLRRTEAFF.

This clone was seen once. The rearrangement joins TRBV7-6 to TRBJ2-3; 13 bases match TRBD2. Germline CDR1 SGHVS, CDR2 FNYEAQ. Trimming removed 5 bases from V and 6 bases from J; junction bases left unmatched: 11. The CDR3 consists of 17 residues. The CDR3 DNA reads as TGTGCCAGCAGCCGGATAGGGACTAGCGGGAAAGGGGATACGCAGTATTTT. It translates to CASSRIGTSGKGDTQYF.

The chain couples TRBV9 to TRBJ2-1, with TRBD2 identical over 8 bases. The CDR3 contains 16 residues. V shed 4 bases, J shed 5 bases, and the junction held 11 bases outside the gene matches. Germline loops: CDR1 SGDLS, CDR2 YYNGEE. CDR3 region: CASSRREGREDNEQFF. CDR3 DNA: TGTGCCAGCAGCAGACGGGAGGGCCGAGAGGACAATGAGCAGTTCTTC.

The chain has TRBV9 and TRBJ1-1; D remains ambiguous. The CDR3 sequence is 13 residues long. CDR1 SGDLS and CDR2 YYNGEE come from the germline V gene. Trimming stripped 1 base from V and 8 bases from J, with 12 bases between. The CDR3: CASSVWATSEAFF. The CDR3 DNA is TGTGCCAGCAGCGTATGGGCGACCTCGGAAGCTTTCTTT.

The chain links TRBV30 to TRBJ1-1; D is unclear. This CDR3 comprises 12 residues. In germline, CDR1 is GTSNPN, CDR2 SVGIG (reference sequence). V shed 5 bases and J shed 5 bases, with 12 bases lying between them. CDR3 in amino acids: CAWGRVGTEAFF. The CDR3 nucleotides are TGTGCCTGGGGGAGGGTGGGGACTGAAGCTTTCTTT.

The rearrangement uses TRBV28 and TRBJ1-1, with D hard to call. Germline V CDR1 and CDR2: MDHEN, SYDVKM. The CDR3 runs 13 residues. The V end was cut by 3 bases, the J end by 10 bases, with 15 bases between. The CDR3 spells CASSLGLAFVAFF. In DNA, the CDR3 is TGTGCCAGCAGTTTGGGCTTGGCGTTTGTAGCTTTCTTT.

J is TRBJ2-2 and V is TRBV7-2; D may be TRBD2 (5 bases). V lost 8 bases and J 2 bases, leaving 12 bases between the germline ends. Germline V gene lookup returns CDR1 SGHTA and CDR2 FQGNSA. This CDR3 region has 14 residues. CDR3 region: CASGEGFNTGELFF. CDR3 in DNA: TGTGCCAGCGGTGAGGGATTTAACACCGGGGAGCTGTTTTTT.

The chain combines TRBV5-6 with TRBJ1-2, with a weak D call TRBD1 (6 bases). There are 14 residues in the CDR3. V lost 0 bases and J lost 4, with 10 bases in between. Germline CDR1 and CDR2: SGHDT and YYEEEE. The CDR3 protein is CASSLVSRGYGYTF. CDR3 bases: TGTGCCAGCAGCTTGGTTAGCAGGGGCTATGGCTACACCTTC.

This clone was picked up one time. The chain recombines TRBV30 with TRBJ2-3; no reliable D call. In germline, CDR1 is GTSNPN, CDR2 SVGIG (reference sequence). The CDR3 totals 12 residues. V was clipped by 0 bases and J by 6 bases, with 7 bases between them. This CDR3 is CAWSVRLDTQYF. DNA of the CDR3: TGTGCCTGGAGTGTTCGGTTGGATACGCAGTATTTT.

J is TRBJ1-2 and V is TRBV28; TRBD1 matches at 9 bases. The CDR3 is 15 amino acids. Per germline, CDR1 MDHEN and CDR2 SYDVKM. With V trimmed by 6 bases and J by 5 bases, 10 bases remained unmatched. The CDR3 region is CASSYSGQGAYGYTF. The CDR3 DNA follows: TGTGCCAGCAGCTACTCGGGACAGGGTGCTTATGGCTACACCTTC.

CDR3 loop: CASSRRTGAGELFF. The CDR3 DNA reads TGTGCCAGTAGTCGTCGGACAGGGGCCGGGGAGCTGTTTTTT. The rearrangement joins TRBV19 to TRBJ2-2; 9 bases are shared with TRBD1. Unmatched junction bases numbered 4, after V lost 5 bases and J lost 6 bases. This CDR3 is built from 14 residues. CDR1 LNHDA and CDR2 SQIVND come from the germline V gene (reference sequence).

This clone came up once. This CDR3 is CASSTGALTGTLYNEQFF. Written as DNA, the CDR3 is TGTGCCAGCAGCACCGGCGCCTTAACCGGGACACTTTACAATGAGCAGTTCTTC. V is TRBV7-9 and J is TRBJ2-1; D perhaps matches TRBD1 (6 bases). V was shortened by 5 bases and J by 4 bases, with 24 bases between the two germline ends. The germline gives CDR1 SEHNR, CDR2 FQNEAQ (reference sequence). The CDR3 is 18 residues long.

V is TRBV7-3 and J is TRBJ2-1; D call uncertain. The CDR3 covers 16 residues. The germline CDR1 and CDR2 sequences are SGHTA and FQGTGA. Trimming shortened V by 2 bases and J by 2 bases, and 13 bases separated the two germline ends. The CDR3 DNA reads TGTGCCAGCAGCTTATTCTTTGGAGCTACCTACAATGAGCAGTTCTTC. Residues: CASSLFFGATYNEQFF.

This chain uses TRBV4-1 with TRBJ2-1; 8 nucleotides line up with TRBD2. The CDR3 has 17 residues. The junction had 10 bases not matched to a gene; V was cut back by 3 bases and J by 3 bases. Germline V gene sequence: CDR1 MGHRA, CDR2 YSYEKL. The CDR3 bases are TGCGCCAGCAGCCAGAGTCGCCCGGGAGGGGTCTACAATGAGCAGTTCTTC. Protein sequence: CASSQSRPGGVYNEQFF.

The CDR3, as DNA: TGTGCCAGCAGCTTAACTCAGGGAAGTACTGAAGCTTTCTTT. Translating it yields CASSLTQGSTEAFF. This rearrangement joins TRBV11-1 to TRBJ1-1, with a possible D match to TRBD1 (5 bases). Trimming removed 2 bases from V and 5 bases from J, with 12 bases in between. In germline, CDR1 is SGHAT, CDR2 FQDESV (reference sequence). The CDR3 has 14 residues.